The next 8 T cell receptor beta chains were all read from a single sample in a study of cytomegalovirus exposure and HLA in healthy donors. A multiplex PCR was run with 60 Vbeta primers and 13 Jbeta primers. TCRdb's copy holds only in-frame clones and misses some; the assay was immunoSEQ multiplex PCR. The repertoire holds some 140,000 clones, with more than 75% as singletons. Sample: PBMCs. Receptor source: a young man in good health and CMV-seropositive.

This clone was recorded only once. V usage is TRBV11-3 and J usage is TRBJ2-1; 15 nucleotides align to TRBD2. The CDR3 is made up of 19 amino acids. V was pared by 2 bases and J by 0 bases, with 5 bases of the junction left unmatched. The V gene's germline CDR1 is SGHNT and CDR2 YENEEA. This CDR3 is CASSLTGLAGGSSYNEQFF. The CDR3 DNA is TGTGCCAGCAGCTTAACTGGACTAGCGGGGGGGAGCTCCTACAATGAGCAGTTCTTC.

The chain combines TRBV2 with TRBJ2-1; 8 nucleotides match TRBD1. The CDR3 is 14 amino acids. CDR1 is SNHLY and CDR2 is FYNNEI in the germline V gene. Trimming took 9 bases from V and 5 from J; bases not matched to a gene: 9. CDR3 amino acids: CASSDRASNNEQFF. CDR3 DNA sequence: TGTGCCAGTTCGGACAGGGCTTCGAACAATGAGCAGTTCTTC.

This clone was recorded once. The CDR3 here is CASSQATRGYEQYF. DNA of the CDR3: TGCGCCAGCAGCCAAGCGACCAGGGGGTACGAGCAGTACTTC. The rearrangement links TRBV4-1 to TRBJ2-7, with 7 nucleotides matching TRBD1. CDR1 is MGHRA and CDR2 is YSYEKL in the germline V gene. Trimming removed 1 base from V and 4 bases from J; junction bases left unmatched: 4. This CDR3 has 14 residues.

The CDR3 loop reads CAWSVVQLSEQYF. Written as DNA, the CDR3 is TGTGCCTGGAGTGTTGTACAATTAAGCGAGCAGTACTTC. The V call is TRBV30, the J call TRBJ2-7; D uncertain. This CDR3 is 13 amino acids long. From germline, CDR1 is GTSNPN and CDR2 SVGIG (reference sequence). The ends were cut back, 0 bases at V and 6 bases at J, with 12 bases in the middle.

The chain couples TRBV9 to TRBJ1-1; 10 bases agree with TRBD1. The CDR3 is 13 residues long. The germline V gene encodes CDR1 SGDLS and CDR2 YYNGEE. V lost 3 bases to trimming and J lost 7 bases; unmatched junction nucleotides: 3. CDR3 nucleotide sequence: TGTGCCAGCAGCGCGTGGGACAGGGGTGAAGCTTTCTTT. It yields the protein CASSAWDRGEAFF.

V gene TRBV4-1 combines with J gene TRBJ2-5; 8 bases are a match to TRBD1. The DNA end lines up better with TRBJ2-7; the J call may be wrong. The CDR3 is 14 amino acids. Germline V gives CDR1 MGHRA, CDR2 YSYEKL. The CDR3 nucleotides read TGCGCCAGCAGCCCCCGGGACAGGACGGGCGAGCAGTACTTC. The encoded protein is CASSPRDRTGEQYF.

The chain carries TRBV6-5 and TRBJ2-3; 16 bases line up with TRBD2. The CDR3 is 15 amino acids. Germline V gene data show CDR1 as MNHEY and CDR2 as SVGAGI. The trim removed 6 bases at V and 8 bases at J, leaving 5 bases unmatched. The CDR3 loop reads CASRRGTSGGGTQYF. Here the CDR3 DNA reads TGTGCCAGCAGACGCGGGACTAGCGGGGGGGGTACGCAGTATTTT.

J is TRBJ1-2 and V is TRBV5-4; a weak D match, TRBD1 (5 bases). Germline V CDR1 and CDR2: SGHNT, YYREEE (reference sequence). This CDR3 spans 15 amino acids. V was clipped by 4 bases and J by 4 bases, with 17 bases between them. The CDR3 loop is CASSPVVGGGYGYTF. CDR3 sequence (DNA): TGTGCCAGCAGCCCCGTGGTGGGGGGGGGCTATGGCTACACCTTC. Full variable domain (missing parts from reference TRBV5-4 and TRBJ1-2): ETGVTQSPTHLIKTRGQQVTLRCSSQSGHNTVSWYQQALGQGPQFIFQYYREEENGRGNFPPRFSGLQFPNYSSELNVNALELDDSALYLCASSPVVGGGYGYTFGSGTRLTVV.